This TCR beta chain was sequenced during a study of T cell responses to AZD1222 COVID-19 vaccine. Findings and limits, study-wide: Repertoire collection took place solely once the T cell response had peaked. At study baseline, merely six AZD1222 recipients were seropositive. Compared with day 0, the breadth and depth of the Spike-specific TCR repertoire rose significantly after two doses of AZD1222.

The data were produced by immunoSEQ multiplex PCR, yet TCRdb's version contains in-frame clones alone and is incomplete. The sample includes some 170,000 clones, over 80% of them seen just once. Remarks on this clone: What it binds is not known.

The CDR3 extends over 15 amino acids. The V segment lost 3 bases and the J segment 3 bases; nucleotides outside the gene matches: 8. Germline V gene sequence: CDR1 LNHDA, CDR2 SQIVND (reference sequence). This clonotype was sampled from an adult who received the MenACWY meningococcal vaccine as a control. V is TRBV19 and J is TRBJ2-7; 7 bases fit TRBD2. This specimen was peripheral blood, taken 28 days after the second dose of the MenACWY control vaccine. This CDR3 reads CASSMGPSGFYEQYF. For the CDR3, the DNA is TGTGCCAGTAGTATGGGGCCTAGCGGTTTCTACGAGCAGTACTTC.